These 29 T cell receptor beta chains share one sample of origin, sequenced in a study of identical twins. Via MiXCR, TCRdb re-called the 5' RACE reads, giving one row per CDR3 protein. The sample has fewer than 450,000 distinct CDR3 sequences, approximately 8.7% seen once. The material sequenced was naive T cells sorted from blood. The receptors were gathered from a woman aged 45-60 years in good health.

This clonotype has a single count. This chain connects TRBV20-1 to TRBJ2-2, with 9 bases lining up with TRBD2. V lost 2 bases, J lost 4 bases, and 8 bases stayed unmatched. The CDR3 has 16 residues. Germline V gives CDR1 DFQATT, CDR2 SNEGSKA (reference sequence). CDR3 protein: CSARNSGRVGTGELFF. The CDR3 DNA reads TGCAGTGCTAGAAATAGCGGGAGAGTCGGCACCGGGGAGCTGTTTTTT.

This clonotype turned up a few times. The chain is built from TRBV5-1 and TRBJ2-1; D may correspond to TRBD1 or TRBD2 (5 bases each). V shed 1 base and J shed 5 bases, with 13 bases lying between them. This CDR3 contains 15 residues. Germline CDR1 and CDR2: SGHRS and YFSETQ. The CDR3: CASSLTGPGNNEQFF. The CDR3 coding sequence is TGCGCCAGCAGCTTGACGGGGCCGGGTAACAATGAGCAGTTCTTC.

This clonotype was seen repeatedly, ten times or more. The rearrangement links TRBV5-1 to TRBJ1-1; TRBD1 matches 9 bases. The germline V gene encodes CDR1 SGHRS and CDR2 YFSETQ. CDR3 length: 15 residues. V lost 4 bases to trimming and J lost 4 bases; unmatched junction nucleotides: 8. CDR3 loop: CASSLTGGRGTEAFF. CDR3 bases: TGCGCCAGCAGCCTTACAGGGGGCCGGGGCACTGAAGCTTTCTTT.

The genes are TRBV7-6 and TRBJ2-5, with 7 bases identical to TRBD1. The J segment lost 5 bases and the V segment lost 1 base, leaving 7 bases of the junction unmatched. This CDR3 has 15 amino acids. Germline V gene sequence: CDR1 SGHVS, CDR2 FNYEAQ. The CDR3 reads CASSLEGTEHETQYF. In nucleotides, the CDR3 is TGTGCCAGCAGCTTAGAGGGGACAGAACACGAGACCCAGTACTTC.

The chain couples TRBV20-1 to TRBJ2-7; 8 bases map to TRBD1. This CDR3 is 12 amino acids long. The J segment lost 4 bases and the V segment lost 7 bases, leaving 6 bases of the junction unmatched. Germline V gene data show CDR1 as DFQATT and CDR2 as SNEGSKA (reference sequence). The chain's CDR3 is CSVGQGRYEQYV. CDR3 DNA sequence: TGCAGTGTCGGACAGGGTAGATACGAGCAGTACGTC.

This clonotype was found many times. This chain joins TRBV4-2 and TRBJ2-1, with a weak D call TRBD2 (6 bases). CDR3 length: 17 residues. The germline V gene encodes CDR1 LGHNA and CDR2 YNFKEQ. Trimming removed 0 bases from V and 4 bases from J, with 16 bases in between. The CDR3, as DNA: TGTGCCAGCAGCCAAGATCAGGAGAGAGGACTATACAATGAGCAGTTCTTC. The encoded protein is CASSQDQERGLYNEQFF.

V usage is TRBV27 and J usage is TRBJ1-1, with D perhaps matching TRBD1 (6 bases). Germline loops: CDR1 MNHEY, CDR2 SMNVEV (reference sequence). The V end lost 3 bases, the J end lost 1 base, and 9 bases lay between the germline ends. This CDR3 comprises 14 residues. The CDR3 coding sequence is TGTGCCAGCAGTTTCTCGGGACAGAACACTGAAGCTTTCTTT. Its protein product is CASSFSGQNTEAFF.

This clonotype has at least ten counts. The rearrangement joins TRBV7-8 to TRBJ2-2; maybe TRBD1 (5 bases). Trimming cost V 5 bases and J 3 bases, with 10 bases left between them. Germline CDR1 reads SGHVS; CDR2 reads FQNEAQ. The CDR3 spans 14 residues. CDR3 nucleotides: TGTGCCAGCAGCCTCGGACATTACACCGGGGAGCTGTTTTTT. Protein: CASSLGHYTGELFF.

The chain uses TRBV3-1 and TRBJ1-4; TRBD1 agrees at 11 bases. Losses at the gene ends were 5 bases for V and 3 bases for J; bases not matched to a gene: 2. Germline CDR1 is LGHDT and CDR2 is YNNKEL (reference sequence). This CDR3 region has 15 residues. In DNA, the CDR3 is TGTGCCAGCAGCGGGGACAGGGGGTCTAATGAAAAACTGTTTTTT. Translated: CASSGDRGSNEKLFF.

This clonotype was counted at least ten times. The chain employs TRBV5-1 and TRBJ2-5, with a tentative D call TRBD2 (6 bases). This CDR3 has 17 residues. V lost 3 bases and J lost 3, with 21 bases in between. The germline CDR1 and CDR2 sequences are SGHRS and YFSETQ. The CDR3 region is CASSSNRDSESKETQYF. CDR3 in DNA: TGCGCCAGCAGCTCCAACCGGGACTCGGAATCTAAAGAGACCCAGTACTTC.

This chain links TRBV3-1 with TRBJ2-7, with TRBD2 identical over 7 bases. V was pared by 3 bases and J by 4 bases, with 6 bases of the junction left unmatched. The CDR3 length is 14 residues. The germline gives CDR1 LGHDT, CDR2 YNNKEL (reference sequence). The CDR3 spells CASSHGEGPYEQYV. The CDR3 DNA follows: TGTGCCAGCAGCCATGGGGAGGGCCCATACGAGCAGTACGTC.

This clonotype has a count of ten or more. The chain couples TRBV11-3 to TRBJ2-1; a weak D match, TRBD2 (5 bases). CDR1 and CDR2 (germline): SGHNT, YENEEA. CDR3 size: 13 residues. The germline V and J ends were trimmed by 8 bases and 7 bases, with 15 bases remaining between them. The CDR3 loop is CASCSEGVNEQFF. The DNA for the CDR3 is TGTGCCAGCTGTTCTGAGGGAGTGAATGAGCAGTTCTTC.

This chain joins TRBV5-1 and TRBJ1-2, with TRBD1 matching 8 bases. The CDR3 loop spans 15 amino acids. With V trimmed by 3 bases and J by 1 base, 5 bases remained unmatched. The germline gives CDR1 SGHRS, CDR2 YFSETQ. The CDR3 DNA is TGCGCCAGCAGCTCTGGGGACAGGAGTAACTATGGCTACACCTTC. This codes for CASSSGDRSNYGYTF.

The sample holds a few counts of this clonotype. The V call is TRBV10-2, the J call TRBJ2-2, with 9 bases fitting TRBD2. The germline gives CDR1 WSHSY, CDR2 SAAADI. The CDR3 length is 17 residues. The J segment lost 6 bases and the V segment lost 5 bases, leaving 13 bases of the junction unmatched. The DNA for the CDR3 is TGCGCCAGCAGTCCCCAGGAGGCGGGAGGGCCGGCCGGGGAGCTGTTTTTT. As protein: CASSPQEAGGPAGELFF.

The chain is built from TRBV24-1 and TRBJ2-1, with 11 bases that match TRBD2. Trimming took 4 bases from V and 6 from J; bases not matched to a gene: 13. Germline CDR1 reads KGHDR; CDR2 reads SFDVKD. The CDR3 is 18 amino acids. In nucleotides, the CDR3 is TGTGCCACCAGTGAACCCACCCCTCTAGCGGGAGGAGGCAATGAGCAGTTCTTC. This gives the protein CATSEPTPLAGGGNEQFF.

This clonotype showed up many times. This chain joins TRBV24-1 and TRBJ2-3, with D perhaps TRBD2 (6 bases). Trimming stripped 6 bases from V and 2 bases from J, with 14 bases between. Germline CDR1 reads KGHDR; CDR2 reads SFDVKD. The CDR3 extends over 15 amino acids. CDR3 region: CATSQKTRDTDTQYF. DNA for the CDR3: TGTGCCACCAGTCAAAAGACTAGGGACACAGATACGCAGTATTTT.

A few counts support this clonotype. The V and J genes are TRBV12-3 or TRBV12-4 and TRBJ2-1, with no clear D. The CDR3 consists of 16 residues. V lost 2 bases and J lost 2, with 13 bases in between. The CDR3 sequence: CASSLTSVVAYNEQFF. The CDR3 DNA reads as TGTGCCAGCAGTTTAACGTCTGTAGTGGCCTACAATGAGCAGTTCTTC.

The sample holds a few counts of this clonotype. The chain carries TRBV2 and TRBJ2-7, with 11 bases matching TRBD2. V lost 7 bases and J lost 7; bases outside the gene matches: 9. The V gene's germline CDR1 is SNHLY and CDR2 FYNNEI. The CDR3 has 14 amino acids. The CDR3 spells CASMGTSGSGEQYF. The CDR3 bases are TGTGCCAGCATGGGCACTAGCGGGAGTGGAGAGCAGTACTTC. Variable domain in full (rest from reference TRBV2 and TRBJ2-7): EPEVTQTPSHQVTQMGQEVILRCVPISNHLYFYWYRQILGQKVEFLVSFYNNEISEKSEIFDDQFSVERPDGSNFTLKIRSTKLEDSAMYFCASMGTSGSGEQYFGPGTRLTVT.

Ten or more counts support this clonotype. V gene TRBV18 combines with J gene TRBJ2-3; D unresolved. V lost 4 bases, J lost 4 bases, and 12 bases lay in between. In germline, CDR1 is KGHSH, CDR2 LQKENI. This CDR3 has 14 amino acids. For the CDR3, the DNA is TGTGCCAGCTCACTATCCTCGTCCGCAGATACGCAGTATTTT. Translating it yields CASSLSSSADTQYF.

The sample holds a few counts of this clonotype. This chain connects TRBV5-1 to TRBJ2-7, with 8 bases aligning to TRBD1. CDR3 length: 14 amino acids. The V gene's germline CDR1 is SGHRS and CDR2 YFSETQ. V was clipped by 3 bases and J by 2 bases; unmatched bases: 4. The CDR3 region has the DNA TGCGCCAGCAGCTCTTACAGGGGGGCCTACGAGCAGTACTTC. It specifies CASSSYRGAYEQYF.

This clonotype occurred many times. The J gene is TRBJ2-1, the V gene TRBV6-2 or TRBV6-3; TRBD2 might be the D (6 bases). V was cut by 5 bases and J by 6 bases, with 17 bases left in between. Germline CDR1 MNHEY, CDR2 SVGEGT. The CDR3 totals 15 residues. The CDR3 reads CASSHGTSTGNEQFF. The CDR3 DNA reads TGTGCCAGCAGTCATGGGACTTCCACGGGCAATGAGCAGTTCTTC.

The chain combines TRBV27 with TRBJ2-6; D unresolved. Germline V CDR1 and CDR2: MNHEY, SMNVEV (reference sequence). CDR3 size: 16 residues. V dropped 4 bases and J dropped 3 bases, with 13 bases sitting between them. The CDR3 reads CASSSPFRLGANVLTF. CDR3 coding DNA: TGTGCCAGCAGTTCCCCTTTTAGACTTGGGGCCAACGTCCTGACTTTC.

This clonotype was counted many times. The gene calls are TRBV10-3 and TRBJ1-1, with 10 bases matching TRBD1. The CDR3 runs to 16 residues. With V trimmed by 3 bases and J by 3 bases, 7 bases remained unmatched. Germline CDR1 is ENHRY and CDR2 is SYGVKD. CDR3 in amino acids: CAISEFGTGDDTEAFF. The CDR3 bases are TGTGCCATCAGTGAATTTGGGACAGGGGATGACACTGAAGCTTTCTTT.

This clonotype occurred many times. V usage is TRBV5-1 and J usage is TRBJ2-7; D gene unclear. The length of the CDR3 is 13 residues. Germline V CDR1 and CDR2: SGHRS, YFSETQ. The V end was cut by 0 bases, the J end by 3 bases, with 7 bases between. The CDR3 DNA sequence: TGCGCCAGCAGCTTGGGGATCCACTACGAGCAGTACTTC. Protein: CASSLGIHYEQYF.

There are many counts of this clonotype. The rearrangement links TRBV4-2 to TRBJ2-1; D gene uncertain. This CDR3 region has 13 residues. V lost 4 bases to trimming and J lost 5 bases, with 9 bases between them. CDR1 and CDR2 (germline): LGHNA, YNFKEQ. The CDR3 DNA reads TGTGCCAGCAGCCTGCCAGGTGACAATGAGCAGTTCTTC. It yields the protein CASSLPGDNEQFF.

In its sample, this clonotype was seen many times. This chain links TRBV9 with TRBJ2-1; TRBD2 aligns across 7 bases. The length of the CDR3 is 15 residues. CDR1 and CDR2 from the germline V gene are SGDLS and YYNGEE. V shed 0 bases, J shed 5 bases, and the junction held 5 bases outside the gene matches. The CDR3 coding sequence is TGTGCCAGCAGCGTAGGCGGGAGCATCAACAATGAGCAGTTCTTC. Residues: CASSVGGSINNEQFF.

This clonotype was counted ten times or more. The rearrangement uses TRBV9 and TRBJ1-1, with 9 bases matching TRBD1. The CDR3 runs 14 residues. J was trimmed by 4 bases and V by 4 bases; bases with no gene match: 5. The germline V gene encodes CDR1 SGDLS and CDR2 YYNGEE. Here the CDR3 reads CASSPGQGFTEAFF. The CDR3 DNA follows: TGTGCCAGCAGCCCAGGACAGGGGTTCACTGAAGCTTTCTTT.

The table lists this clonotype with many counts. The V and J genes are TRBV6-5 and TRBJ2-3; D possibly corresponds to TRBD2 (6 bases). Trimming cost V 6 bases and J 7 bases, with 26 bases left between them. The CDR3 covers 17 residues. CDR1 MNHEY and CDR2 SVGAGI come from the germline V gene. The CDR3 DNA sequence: TGTGCCAGCAGCCTCCTGACTAGGCGATCGAAACGTCATACGCAGTATTTT. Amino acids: CASSLLTRRSKRHTQYF.

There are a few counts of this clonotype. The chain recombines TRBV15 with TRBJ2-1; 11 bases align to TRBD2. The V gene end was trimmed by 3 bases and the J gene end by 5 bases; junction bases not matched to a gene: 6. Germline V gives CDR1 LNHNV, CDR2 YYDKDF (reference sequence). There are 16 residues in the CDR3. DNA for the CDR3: TGTGCCACCAGCAGCCTAGCGGGAGGACAGGACAATGAGCAGTTCTTC. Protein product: CATSSLAGGQDNEQFF.